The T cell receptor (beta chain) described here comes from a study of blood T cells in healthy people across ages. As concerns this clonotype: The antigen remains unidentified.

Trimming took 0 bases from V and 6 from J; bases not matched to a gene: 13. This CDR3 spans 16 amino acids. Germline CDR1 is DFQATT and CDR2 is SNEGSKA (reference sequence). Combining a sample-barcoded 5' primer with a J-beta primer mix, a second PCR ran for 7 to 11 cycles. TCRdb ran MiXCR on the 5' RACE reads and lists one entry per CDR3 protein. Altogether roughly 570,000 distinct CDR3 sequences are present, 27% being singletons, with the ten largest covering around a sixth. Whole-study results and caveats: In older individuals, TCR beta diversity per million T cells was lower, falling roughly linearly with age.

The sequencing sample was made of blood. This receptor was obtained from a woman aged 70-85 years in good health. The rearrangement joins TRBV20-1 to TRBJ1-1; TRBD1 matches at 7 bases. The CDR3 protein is CSARDNSGQERAEAFF. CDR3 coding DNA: TGCAGTGCTAGAGATAATAGTGGACAGGAGAGAGCTGAAGCTTTCTTT.